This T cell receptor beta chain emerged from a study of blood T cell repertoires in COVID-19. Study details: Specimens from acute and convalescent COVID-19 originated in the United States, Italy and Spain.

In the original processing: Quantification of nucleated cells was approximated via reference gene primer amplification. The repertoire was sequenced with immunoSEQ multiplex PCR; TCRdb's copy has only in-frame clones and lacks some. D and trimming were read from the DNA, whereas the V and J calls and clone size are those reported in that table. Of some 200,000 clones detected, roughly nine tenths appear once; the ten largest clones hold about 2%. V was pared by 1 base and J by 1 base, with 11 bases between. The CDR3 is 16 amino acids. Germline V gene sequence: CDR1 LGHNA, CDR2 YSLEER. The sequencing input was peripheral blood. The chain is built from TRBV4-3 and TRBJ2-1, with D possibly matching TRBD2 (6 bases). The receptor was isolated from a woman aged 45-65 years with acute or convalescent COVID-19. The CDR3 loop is CASSQVGGISYNEQFF. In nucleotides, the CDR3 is TGCGCCAGCAGCCAAGTCGGGGGAATATCCTACAATGAGCAGTTCTTC.